The sequence of this T cell receptor beta chain was determined in a study of PD-L1 blockade in urothelial cancer. Across the study: Patients arrived having already received 0 to 3 prior chemotherapy regimens. Per blood sample, T cells had a median of about 130,000.

Synthetically made TCR analog templates were put into each PCR as spikes. Repertoires were generated with immunoSEQ multiplex PCR, while TCRdb's copy carries only in-frame clones and drops some. The sample has about 84,000 clones, about 80% seen once. Patients in the study were battling locally advanced or metastatic urothelial carcinoma. The CDR3 has 14 amino acids. Germline trimming cut 3 bases from V and 2 bases from J; bases unmatched to any gene: 1. Germline V gene data show CDR1 as SGHAT and CDR2 as FQNNGV. Sequenced material: PBMCs, taken around atezolizumab (anti-PD-L1) treatment. J is TRBJ2-1 and V is TRBV11-2; 7 bases agree with TRBD2. The clonotype originates from an older man with urothelial cancer. The CDR3 DNA reads as TGTGCCAGCAGCTTTGGACTAGCCTACAATGAGCAGTTCTTC. It encodes CASSFGLAYNEQFF.